The entry below describes one T cell receptor beta chain. The sample is drawn from a study of blood T cell repertoires in COVID-19. Study overall: Acute-phase and convalescent COVID-19 samples originated in the United States, Italy and Spain.

Authors' processing steps: Reference gene primer amplification gave nucleated cell count estimates. Measured with immunoSEQ multiplex PCR; TCRdb has only the in-frame clones, and not every one. That table is the source of V, J and clone size, and D and trimming were worked out from the DNA. Of 150,000 to 200,000 clones in the sample, about 90% are singletons; the top ten hold approximately 3%. What was sequenced was peripheral blood. The clonotype was recovered from a man aged 60 to 69 with acute or convalescent COVID-19.

The CDR3 nucleotides read TGCGCCAGCAACCAACAGGGGGCTGGAAACACCATATATTTT. It is translated as CASNQQGAGNTIYF. This sequence joins TRBV23-1 and TRBJ1-3; 8 bases map to TRBD1. TRBV23-1 is an ORF, and what it does is uncertain. The CDR3 totals 14 residues. J lost 2 bases, V lost 7 bases, and 4 bases had no gene match.